A selection of T cell receptor beta chains follows, all from one sample in a study of beta chain features in type 1 diabetes. Assay: immunoSEQ multiplex PCR; the TCRdb copy retains only in-frame clones and omits some. The data contain 600,000 to 700,000 clones, under 15% of them singletons. Sequences were obtained from naive CD4+ T cells from blood. Receptor source: a man aged 18 to 30 with type 1 diabetes. CDR3s leave out the opening cysteine and the closing phenylalanine or tryptophan. Fields, in order: J gene, V gene, clone size, CDR3 protein. Size tells how often a clone was seen (once, few, many) or the class of an expanded clone, and some rows leave it out.

TRBJ2-3	TRBV5-1	few	ASSTGQVPDTQY
TRBJ1-5	TRBV4-1	-	ASSQPDRSNQPQH
TRBJ2-1	TRBV14	-	ASSQDLARANEQF
TRBJ2-3	TRBV5-4	-	ASSSQGTTDTQY
TRBJ1-1	TRBV2	-	ASSEAPGEAF
TRBJ2-3	TRBV9	few	ASSVVGDITDTQY
TRBJ2-7	TRBV29-1	few	SVRAGTSYEQY
TRBJ2-5	TRBV5-1	-	ASSLGKGFFETQY
TRBJ2-7	TRBV4-1	-	ASSVMVAGLIVGEQY
TRBJ2-7	TRBV7-9	-	ASSDHYEQY
TRBJ2-3	TRBV10-3	-	ATYETGDTQY
TRBJ2-3	TRBV6-6	-	ASSYQVRSDTQY
TRBJ1-4	TRBV14	few	ASSQAWTGKYEKLF
TRBJ2-1	TRBV19	few	ASSTPQGISYNEQF
TRBJ2-3	TRBV5-1	-	ASSLSPDYVSTDTQY
TRBJ2-3	TRBV6-5	few	ASSRPGDTQY
TRBJ2-2	TRBV18	few	ASSPGTVNTGELF
TRBJ1-1	TRBV27	-	ASSLRQGGSTEAF
TRBJ2-7	TRBV7-9	few	ASSEIHEQY
TRBJ1-1	TRBV7-2	-	ASSFGGNTEAF
TRBJ1-2	TRBV4-1	-	ASSQVTGFRDRSNYGYT
TRBJ2-1	TRBV2	-	ASSDLGSSYNEQF
TRBJ1-3	TRBV21-1	few	ASSKVPEEGAPSGNTIY
TRBJ1-1	TRBV7-8	-	ASSLALRNTEAF
TRBJ1-2	TRBV29-1	-	SVELYGYT
TRBJ2-1	TRBV25-1	few	ASSDPGAAYNEQF
TRBJ1-5	TRBV27	-	ASSLSGGTGDQPQH
TRBJ1-5	TRBV7-9	few	ASSAQGGNQPQH
TRBJ2-1	TRBV6-4	-	ASSFSLSSYNEQF
TRBJ2-2	TRBV29-1	-	SVSGTVNTGELF
TRBJ2-7	TRBV10-3	few	AISDGDGSTYEQY
TRBJ1-1	TRBV2	-	ASIRSSPGAEAF
TRBJ2-7	TRBV19	-	ASSYSNSGSYEQY
TRBJ1-2	TRBV15	-	ATSSRTGGRFLGGYT
TRBJ2-7	TRBV6-1	-	ASSETGAYEQY
TRBJ2-5	TRBV4-1	few	ASSQDGTRTGETQY
TRBJ1-1	TRBV5-6	few	ASSSLRYTEAF
TRBJ1-6	TRBV7-3	-	ASSLMGVGSPLH
TRBJ1-2	TRBV2	-	ASSEGGGAGYT
TRBJ2-1	TRBV7-9	-	ASSPGLAGATYNEQF
TRBJ2-7	TRBV6-5	few	ASSFGQGGYEQY
TRBJ2-6	TRBV11-2	few	ASSTGHSRGANVLT
TRBJ1-6	TRBV5-6	-	ASSWRESSPLH
TRBJ1-1	TRBV6-1	-	ASRDFTEAF
TRBJ1-3	TRBV25-1	few	ASLGQVSGNTIY
TRBJ1-3	TRBV7-2	-	ASRSTGTGNTIY